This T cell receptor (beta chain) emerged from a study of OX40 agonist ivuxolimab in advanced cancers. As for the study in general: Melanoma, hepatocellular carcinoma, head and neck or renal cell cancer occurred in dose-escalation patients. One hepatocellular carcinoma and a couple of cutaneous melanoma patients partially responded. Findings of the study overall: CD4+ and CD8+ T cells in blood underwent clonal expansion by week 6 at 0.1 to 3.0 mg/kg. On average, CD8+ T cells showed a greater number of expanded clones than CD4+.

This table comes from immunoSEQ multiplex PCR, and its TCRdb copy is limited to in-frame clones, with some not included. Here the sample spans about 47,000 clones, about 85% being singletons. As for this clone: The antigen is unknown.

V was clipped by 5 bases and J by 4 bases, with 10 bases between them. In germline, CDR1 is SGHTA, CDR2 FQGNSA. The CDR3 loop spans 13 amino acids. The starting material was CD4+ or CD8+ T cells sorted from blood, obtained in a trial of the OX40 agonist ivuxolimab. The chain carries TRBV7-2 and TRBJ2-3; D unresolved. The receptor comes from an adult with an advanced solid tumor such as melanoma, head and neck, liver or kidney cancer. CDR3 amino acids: CASSPVGSDTQYF. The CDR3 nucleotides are TGTGCCAGCAGCCCAGTAGGTTCAGATACGCAGTATTTT.